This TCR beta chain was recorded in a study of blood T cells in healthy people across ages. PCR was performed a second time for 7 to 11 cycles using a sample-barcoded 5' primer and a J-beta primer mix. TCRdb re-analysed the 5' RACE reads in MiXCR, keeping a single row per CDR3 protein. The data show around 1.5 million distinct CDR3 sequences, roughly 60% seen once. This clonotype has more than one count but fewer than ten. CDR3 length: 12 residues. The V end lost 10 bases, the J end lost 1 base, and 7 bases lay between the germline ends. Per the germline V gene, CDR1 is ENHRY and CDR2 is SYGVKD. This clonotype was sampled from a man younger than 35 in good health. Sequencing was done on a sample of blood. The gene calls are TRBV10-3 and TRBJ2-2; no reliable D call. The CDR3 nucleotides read TGTGCCAGCAGAGAGAACACCGGGGAGCTGTTTTTT. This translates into CASRENTGELFF.